The 12 T cell receptor beta chains below were found in one sample sequenced in a study of cytomegalovirus exposure and HLA in healthy donors. PCR amplification relied on 60 Vbeta primers (plus 13 Jbeta primers). Sequencing used immunoSEQ multiplex PCR; TCRdb keeps in-frame clones, though not all of them. The sample has roughly 100,000 clones, 12% seen once. The specimen was PBMCs. The receptors here all came from a man aged 35 to 55 in good health and CMV-seropositive.

The V and J genes are TRBV7-9 and TRBJ2-5; maybe TRBD1 (5 bases). CDR3 length: 15 residues. Germline assignment: CDR1 SEHNR and CDR2 FQNEAQ (reference sequence). Trimming removed 5 bases from V and 5 bases from J, with 18 bases in between. The CDR3 sequence: CASSPARVHLETQYF. The DNA for the CDR3 is TGTGCCAGCAGCCCCGCCAGGGTTCATCTCGAGACCCAGTACTTC.

This chain uses TRBV6-1 with TRBJ1-4, with a weak D call TRBD1 (5 bases). V was pared by 7 bases and J by 6 bases, with 9 bases between. Germline V lookup: CDR1 MNHNS, CDR2 SASEGT. The CDR3 consists of 12 residues. The CDR3 region has the DNA TGTGCCAGCATCTCCAGGGATGAAAAACTGTTTTTT. It codes for CASISRDEKLFF.

This sequence joins TRBV6-5 and TRBJ2-1; 12 bases align to TRBD2. CDR3 length: 15 residues. The germline V gene has CDR1 MNHEY and CDR2 SVGAGI. Trimming cost V 1 base and J 10 bases; bases outside gene matches: 5. CDR3 nucleotide sequence: TGTGCCAGCAGTTACTGGGGGACTAGCGGGCGGGAGCAGTTCTTC. Translation: CASSYWGTSGREQFF.

The J gene is TRBJ2-3, the V gene TRBV2; 11 bases align to TRBD2. This CDR3 comprises 17 residues. The germline gives CDR1 SNHLY, CDR2 FYNNEI. J was trimmed by 2 bases and V by 2 bases; bases with no gene match: 6. CDR3 bases: TGTGCCAGCAGTGAATTGGGGACTAGCGGACTCACAGATACGCAGTATTTT. This sequence encodes CASSELGTSGLTDTQYF. Combining the CDR3 with reference TRBV2 and TRBJ2-3 gives the whole variable domain EPEVTQTPSHQVTQMGQEVILRCVPISNHLYFYWYRQILGQKVEFLVSFYNNEISEKSEIFDDQFSVERPDGSNFTLKIRSTKLEDSAMYFCASSELGTSGLTDTQYFGPGTRLTVL.

The V call is TRBV28, the J call TRBJ2-3; D is perhaps TRBD1 (6 bases). The V gene lost 8 bases and the J gene lost 2 bases, with 11 bases spanning the gap. The length of the CDR3 is 13 residues. CDR1 MDHEN and CDR2 SYDVKM come from the germline V gene. CDR3 bases: TGTGCCAGCCGGGACATATCCACAGATACGCAGTATTTT. It encodes CASRDISTDTQYF.

CDR3 loop: CASSLLPTEGNTIYF. CDR3 in DNA: TGCGCCAGCAGCCTTCTCCCTACAGAGGGAAACACCATATATTTT. This chain connects TRBV5-1 to TRBJ1-3; D call uncertain. V was cut by 4 bases and J by 4 bases, with 15 bases left in between. This CDR3 has 15 amino acids. The germline gives CDR1 SGHRS, CDR2 YFSETQ.

This clone turned up a few times. The chain joins TRBV9 to TRBJ1-4; perhaps TRBD1 as D (6 bases). V lost 0 bases and J 5 bases, leaving 17 bases between the germline ends. Germline CDR1 and CDR2: SGDLS and YYNGEE. The CDR3 totals 17 residues. The CDR3 DNA sequence: TGTGCCAGCAGCGTAGGCGGTAGGGGGGGAATAAATGAAAAACTGTTTTTT. It specifies CASSVGGRGGINEKLFF.

In regard to this clone: One junction end does not reproduce the germline sequence, and a read error may be involved. The rearrangement joins TRBV7-7 to TRBJ2-7; tentatively, D is TRBD1 (6 bases). Looked up from germline, CDR1 is SSHAT and CDR2 is FNYEAQ (reference sequence). CDR3 size: 13 residues. The CDR3 DNA reads as TGTGCTAGCAGCCAAAAACAGGGCTACGAGCAGTACTTC. Translating it yields CASSQKQGYEQYF.

A few counts support this clone. The CDR3 nucleotides are TGTGCCAGCAGCTCAACAGGGGGCAACACTGAAGCTTTCTTT. This codes for CASSSTGGNTEAFF. The chain has TRBV7-9 and TRBJ1-1, with 9 bases aligning to TRBD1. The V segment lost 4 bases and the J segment 2 bases; nucleotides outside the gene matches: 2. CDR1 SEHNR and CDR2 FQNEAQ come from the germline V gene (reference sequence). CDR3 length: 14 amino acids.

This clone was seen a handful of times. V usage is TRBV6-5 and J usage is TRBJ2-5; 11 bases are shared with TRBD1. The germline V gene has CDR1 MNHEY and CDR2 SVGAGI. This CDR3 is built from 15 residues. With V trimmed by 6 bases and J by 5 bases, 8 bases remained unmatched. The CDR3 sequence: CASRRTGGATETQYF. CDR3 nucleotide sequence: TGTGCCAGCAGACGGACAGGGGGCGCGACGGAGACCCAGTACTTC.

The chain combines TRBV2 with TRBJ1-1; TRBD1 matches 8 bases. The CDR3 contains 15 residues. In germline, CDR1 is SNHLY, CDR2 FYNNEI. After removal of 5 bases from V and 2 bases from J, the junction contained 7 bases not matched to a gene. The CDR3 sequence is CASSHPGQDNTEAFF. CDR3 bases: TGTGCCAGCAGTCATCCGGGACAGGATAACACTGAAGCTTTCTTT.

Only a few counts were recorded for this clone. This chain joins TRBV5-1 and TRBJ2-1, with no clear D. CDR1 and CDR2 from the germline V gene are SGHRS and YFSETQ. The V end was cut by 0 bases, the J end by 0 bases, with 10 bases between. The CDR3 totals 16 residues. The CDR3 DNA reads as TGCGCCAGCAGCTTGGGGCCCCTCAGCTCCTACAATGAGCAGTTCTTC. It codes for CASSLGPLSSYNEQFF.